The clone carrying this T cell receptor (beta chain) was recorded at least ten times. What it binds is unknown. Using a J-beta primer mix together with a sample-barcoded 5' primer, a second PCR was run for roughly 7 to 11 cycles. Tagging of each cDNA molecule was performed by a template-switch adaptor with 12 random nucleotides. TCRdb reprocessed the 5' RACE reads via MiXCR and lists one record per CDR3 protein. This sample has hundreds of thousands of distinct CDR3 sequences, with 25% to 35% found just once. Germline-derived CDR1 and CDR2 are MNHEY and SVGAGI. This CDR3 contains 14 residues. The V and J ends lost 0 bases and 8 bases respectively, with 11 bases between them. These data come from a study of blood T cells in healthy people across ages. Across the whole study: Template switching captured about one barcoded beta molecule per two T cells.

Study results and limitations: Compared with aged donors, long-lived donors showed fewer expanded clones, suggesting selection.

This sequence was found in a woman over 75 in good health. Sequences were obtained from blood. The genes are TRBV6-5 and TRBJ2-1; perhaps TRBD1 as D (5 bases). The CDR3 reads CASSYSIQAHEQFF. For the CDR3, the DNA is TGTGCCAGCAGTTACTCGATACAGGCCCATGAGCAGTTCTTC.